A selection of T cell receptor beta chains follows, all from one sample in a study of neoadjuvant nivolumab and ipilimumab in lung cancer. Data came from immunoSEQ multiplex PCR; TCRdb stores just in-frame clones and leaves some out. Of roughly 30,000 clones in the sample, around 80% were seen once. Sequences were derived from peripheral blood, sampled before neoadjuvant nivolumab, alone or with ipilimumab. The receptors were sampled from an adult with non-small cell lung cancer. Both conserved end residues are part of each CDR3. The D gene is left open where the match is weak. Clone size appears in some rows only: once, few, many, or a class for an expanded clone.

v_gene: TRBV5-8; d_gene: -; abundance: -; j_gene: TRBJ1-5; CDR3nt: TGTGCCAGCAGCCGCGAGGGTCCGATCTATCAGCCCCAGCATTTT; CDR3aa: CASSREGPIYQPQHF
v_gene: TRBV14; d_gene: -; abundance: -; j_gene: TRBJ2-1; CDR3nt: TGTGCCAGCAGTCAGACTCTTAGCTCCTACAATGAGCAGTTCTTC; CDR3aa: CASSQTLSSYNEQFF
v_gene: TRBV9; d_gene: -; abundance: few; j_gene: TRBJ1-1; CDR3nt: TGTGCCAGCAGCCCGCCTCAGAACACTGAAGCTTTCTTT; CDR3aa: CASSPPQNTEAFF
v_gene: TRBV5-1; d_gene: TRBD2; abundance: -; j_gene: TRBJ2-2; CDR3nt: TGCGCCAGCAGCGGGTTAGCGGGGACGAACACCGGGGAGCTGTTTTTT; CDR3aa: CASSGLAGTNTGELFF
v_gene: TRBV20-1; d_gene: -; abundance: few; j_gene: TRBJ1-1; CDR3nt: TGCAGTGCTGGAACTGTGGGAGCTTTCTTT; CDR3aa: CSAGTVGAFF
v_gene: TRBV15; d_gene: -; abundance: once; j_gene: TRBJ2-3; CDR3nt: TGTGCCACCAGCAAGACAGGAGGAAGCACAGATACGCAGTATTTT; CDR3aa: CATSKTGGSTDTQYF
v_gene: TRBV10-3; d_gene: TRBD2; abundance: -; j_gene: TRBJ2-2; CDR3nt: TGTGCCTCCCAGGGAGGGAGCGGCACCGGGGAGCTGTTTTTT; CDR3aa: CASQGGSGTGELFF
v_gene: TRBV10-3; d_gene: -; abundance: -; j_gene: TRBJ1-1; CDR3nt: TGTGCCATCAGTGGGGCGTCGGGGGGGGAAACTGAAGCTTTCTTT; CDR3aa: CAISGASGGETEAFF
v_gene: TRBV29-1; d_gene: -; abundance: -; j_gene: TRBJ2-6; CDR3nt: TGCAGCGGCGAACGACTCCGCTCTGGGGCCAACGTCCTGACTTTC; CDR3aa: CSGERLRSGANVLTF
v_gene: TRBV5-1; d_gene: -; abundance: -; j_gene: TRBJ1-1; CDR3nt: TGCGCCAGCAGCCCCGGGGGGGTCGGCACTGAAGCTTTCTTT; CDR3aa: CASSPGGVGTEAFF
v_gene: TRBV7-2; d_gene: TRBD2; abundance: -; j_gene: TRBJ2-3; CDR3nt: TGTGCCAGCAGCTTTGGAGCGGGGGGGACAGATACGCAGTATTTT; CDR3aa: CASSFGAGGTDTQYF
v_gene: TRBV18; d_gene: -; abundance: -; j_gene: TRBJ1-2; CDR3nt: TGTGCCAGCTCACCACGACCAGCGGACGGCTACACCTTC; CDR3aa: CASSPRPADGYTF
v_gene: TRBV11-1; d_gene: TRBD2; abundance: -; j_gene: TRBJ2-6; CDR3nt: TGTGCCAGCAGCTTAGAGGCGGGGGCTGGGGCCAACGTCCTGACTTTC; CDR3aa: CASSLEAGAGANVLTF
v_gene: TRBV7-9; d_gene: -; abundance: -; j_gene: TRBJ2-3; CDR3nt: TGTGCCAGCAGCTTACGAGATACGCAGTATTTT; CDR3aa: CASSLRDTQYF
v_gene: TRBV5-1; d_gene: TRBD1; abundance: -; j_gene: TRBJ2-7; CDR3nt: TGCGCCAGCAGCACGACTCCACCGGGACAGGGGTTTAACGAGCAGTACTTC; CDR3aa: CASSTTPPGQGFNEQYF
v_gene: TRBV11-2; d_gene: -; abundance: -; j_gene: TRBJ1-3; CDR3nt: TGTGCCAGCAGCCCAAATCTGAGCGGAAACACCATATATTTT; CDR3aa: CASSPNLSGNTIYF
v_gene: TRBV10-3; d_gene: -; abundance: few; j_gene: TRBJ2-7; CDR3nt: TGTGCCATCAGGGCCGATTGGTGGGCTGGGGGCAACTCCTACGAGCAGTACTTC; CDR3aa: CAIRADWWAGGNSYEQYF
v_gene: TRBV4-1; d_gene: -; abundance: few; j_gene: TRBJ1-1; CDR3nt: TGCGCCAGCAGCCTGGGACACCGGAACACTGAAGCTTTCTTT; CDR3aa: CASSLGHRNTEAFF
v_gene: TRBV7-9; d_gene: -; abundance: -; j_gene: TRBJ2-1; CDR3nt: TGTGCCAGCAGCTTATTCGGACAGAATACGCAGTTCTTC; CDR3aa: CASSLFGQNTQFF
v_gene: TRBV10-3; d_gene: TRBD1; abundance: -; j_gene: TRBJ1-6; CDR3nt: TGTGCCATCCGGACAGGGGATAATTCACCCCTCCACTTT; CDR3aa: CAIRTGDNSPLHF